The next 25 T cell receptor beta chains were all read from a single sample in a study of blood T cell repertoires in COVID-19. Measured with immunoSEQ multiplex PCR; TCRdb has only the in-frame clones, and not every one. The table shows about 200,000 clones, with approximately 80% occurring only once. Sequencing was carried out using peripheral blood. All receptors derive from an elderly woman with COVID-19, enrolled during active disease.

The V gene is TRBV2, the J gene TRBJ2-1; D gene uncertain. The germline V gene encodes CDR1 SNHLY and CDR2 FYNNEI. V lost 6 bases, J lost 6 bases, and 6 bases lay in between. CDR3 length equals 11 residues. In DNA, the CDR3 is TGTGCCAGCAGCCGGAGCAATGAGCAGTTCTTC. Its protein product is CASSRSNEQFF.

The rearrangement links TRBV18 to TRBJ1-1, with a possible D match to TRBD1 (6 bases). In germline, CDR1 is KGHSH, CDR2 LQKENI. The CDR3 loop spans 21 amino acids. Deletions cut 3 bases from V and 3 bases from J, with 32 bases between. CDR3 in DNA: TGTGCCAGCTCACCCCAGGTTGGAATAGTCCCGGGACACCGGGGGGACACTGAAGCTTTCTTT. Residues: CASSPQVGIVPGHRGDTEAFF.

The chain combines TRBV28 with TRBJ2-2; perhaps TRBD2 as D (5 bases). V lost 2 bases, J lost 1 base, and 11 bases lay in between. CDR3 length: 16 residues. Germline CDR1 MDHEN, CDR2 SYDVKM. CDR3 bases: TGTGCCAGCAGTTTAAGGACTGGGGTGAACACCGGGGAGCTGTTTTTT. Amino acid sequence: CASSLRTGVNTGELFF.

This chain joins TRBV5-4 and TRBJ2-5; 7 nucleotides line up with TRBD2. V lost 4 bases, J lost 0 bases, and 6 bases stayed unmatched. CDR1 and CDR2 (germline): SGHNT, YYREEE (reference sequence). This CDR3 is built from 15 residues. CDR3 residues: CASSGGGRYQETQYF. The CDR3 DNA reads TGTGCCAGCAGCGGGGGAGGGAGGTACCAAGAGACCCAGTACTTC.

The chain recombines TRBV9 with TRBJ1-5; a possible D gene is TRBD1 (5 bases). The CDR3 has 15 residues. V lost 4 bases to trimming and J lost 6 bases, with 17 bases between them. CDR1 and CDR2 from the germline V gene are SGDLS and YYNGEE. In DNA, the CDR3 is TGTGCCAGCAGCCCACACCCAGGGTCGGGTCAGCCCCAGCATTTT. Amino acid sequence: CASSPHPGSGQPQHF.

V is TRBV7-9 and J is TRBJ1-6, with a tentative D call TRBD1 (5 bases). The CDR3 sequence is 14 residues long. V gave up 0 bases and J gave up 10 bases, with 10 bases separating them. Germline V gives CDR1 SEHNR, CDR2 FQNEAQ (reference sequence). The CDR3 DNA reads TGTGCCAGCAGCTTAGCGGGGCCGGCCTCACCCCTCCACTTT. It is translated as CASSLAGPASPLHF. Full variable domain (rest looked up from reference TRBV7-9 and TRBJ1-6): DTGVSQNPRHKITKRGQNVTFRCDPISEHNRLYWYRQTLGQGPEFLTYFQNEAQLEKSRLLSDRFSAERPKGSFSTLEIQRTEQGDSAMYLCASSLAGPASPLHFGNGTRLTVT.

CDR3 DNA: TGCGCCAGCAGCTTGGAAGGGGATTCACCCCTCCACTTT. Translation gives CASSLEGDSPLHF. This chain connects TRBV5-1 to TRBJ1-6, with D maybe TRBD1 (5 bases). V lost 0 bases and J lost 8, with 6 bases in between. CDR3 length equals 13 residues. The germline V gene has CDR1 SGHRS and CDR2 YFSETQ.

There are a few counts of this clone. The chain has TRBV19 and TRBJ1-1; 11 bases fit TRBD1. With 7 bases clipped from V and 4 bases from J, the junction kept 14 bases outside the gene matches. The CDR3 length is 17 residues. Germline CDR1 LNHDA, CDR2 SQIVND (reference sequence). The CDR3 bases are TGTGCCAGTATTAGAAACCCGAGGACAGGGGGCGGCACTGAAGCTTTCTTT. As protein: CASIRNPRTGGGTEAFF.

The chain uses TRBV7-9 and TRBJ2-3; TRBD2 might be the D (6 bases). CDR1 and CDR2 (germline): SEHNR, FQNEAQ (reference sequence). CDR3 length equals 15 residues. Trimming removed 6 bases from V and 4 bases from J, with 17 bases in between. The CDR3: CASSPLGGFSDTQYF. CDR3 DNA: TGTGCCAGCAGTCCCCTGGGGGGTTTTTCAGATACGCAGTATTTT.

The CDR3 nucleotides are TGTGCCAGAAGGGGGATAGGGACGAACACTGAAGCTTTCTTT. The encoded protein is CARRGIGTNTEAFF. The rearrangement links TRBV2 to TRBJ1-1, with D maybe TRBD1 (6 bases). CDR3 size: 14 residues. Germline values: CDR1 SNHLY, CDR2 FYNNEI. Trimming left V 9 bases short and J 1 base short, with 15 bases between.

This clone was counted between two and nine times. The J gene is TRBJ1-1, the V gene TRBV6-2 or TRBV6-3; TRBD1 aligns across 7 bases. The CDR3 has 16 residues. With V trimmed by 6 bases and J by 4 bases, 14 bases remained unmatched. The germline V gene encodes CDR1 MNHEY and CDR2 SVGEGT. Here the CDR3 reads CASSQDRAPSITEAFF. In nucleotides, the CDR3 is TGTGCCAGCAGCCAAGACAGGGCGCCTTCAATCACTGAAGCTTTCTTT.

This sequence joins TRBV5-1 and TRBJ2-5, with a tentative D call TRBD1 (6 bases). CDR1 is SGHRS and CDR2 is YFSETQ in the germline V gene. The CDR3 runs 15 residues. V was pared by 1 base and J by 2 bases, with 12 bases between. CDR3 protein: CASSLSSGTQETQYF. CDR3 DNA: TGCGCCAGCAGCTTGAGCTCGGGGACACAAGAGACCCAGTACTTC.

The CDR3 here is CASSLSQPGYGYTF. DNA for the CDR3: TGTGCCAGCAGCTTGAGCCAACCGGGATATGGCTACACCTTC. The chain combines TRBV5-5 with TRBJ1-2; D is ambiguous. Between the trimmed V and J ends, which lost 1 base and 5 bases, there was a span of 12 bases. Germline CDR1 and CDR2: SGHKS and YYEKEE (reference sequence). The CDR3 length is 14 residues.

V gene TRBV3-1 (or the pseudogene TRBV3-2) combines with J gene TRBJ1-5; D call uncertain. V dropped 2 bases and J dropped 11 bases, with 13 bases sitting between them. This CDR3 has 13 residues. The germline gives CDR1 LGHDT, CDR2 YNNKEL (reference sequence). This CDR3 is CASSQTSGESQHF. CDR3 coding DNA: TGTGCCAGCAGCCAAACCTCGGGAGAGTCCCAGCATTTT.

This chain links TRBV28 with TRBJ1-1; 10 bases line up with TRBD1. The junction had 11 bases not matched to a gene; V was cut back by 6 bases and J by 7 bases. The CDR3 consists of 15 residues. Germline values: CDR1 MDHEN, CDR2 SYDVKM. CDR3 coding DNA: TGTGCCAGCAGGGAACCGGGACAGGGGTACGGTGAAGCTTTCTTT. Its translation is CASREPGQGYGEAFF.

The chain links TRBV7-8 to TRBJ2-1; D remains unclear. Germline CDR1 is SGHVS and CDR2 is FQNEAQ. Trimming left V 4 bases short and J 0 bases short, with 13 bases between. The CDR3 spans 16 residues. CDR3 region: CASSSPRGRSYNEQFF. In nucleotides, the CDR3 is TGTGCCAGCAGCTCCCCCCGCGGTCGCTCCTACAATGAGCAGTTCTTC.

The chain combines TRBV5-1 with TRBJ1-1, with D possibly TRBD1 on 6 matching bases. Germline V gene data show CDR1 as SGHRS and CDR2 as YFSETQ. The V end lost 1 base, the J end lost 0 bases, and 13 bases lay between the germline ends. The CDR3 is 16 residues long. DNA of the CDR3: TGCGCCAGCAGCTTGTGGGGAGGGGGTCTGAACACTGAAGCTTTCTTT. As protein: CASSLWGGGLNTEAFF.

Only a few counts were recorded for this clone. V is TRBV6-2 or TRBV6-3 and J is TRBJ2-7; 7 nucleotides agree with TRBD1. Germline V gene lookup returns CDR1 MNHEY and CDR2 SVGEGT. Trimming cost V 6 bases and J 4 bases; bases outside gene matches: 12. The CDR3 totals 15 residues. The CDR3 DNA follows: TGTGCCAGCAGCCGTCCCGGGACAGCCCTTTACGAGCAGTACTTC. Translated: CASSRPGTALYEQYF.

The rearrangement joins TRBV19 to TRBJ2-2; D possibly corresponds to TRBD2 (7 bases). This CDR3 comprises 15 residues. CDR1 and CDR2 (germline): LNHDA, SQIVND (reference sequence). The ends were cut back, 4 bases at V and 4 bases at J, with 13 bases in the middle. The CDR3 is CASSKRGGSTGELFF. CDR3 DNA: TGTGCCAGTAGTAAGAGGGGGGGAAGCACCGGGGAGCTGTTTTTT.

The chain uses TRBV4-1 and TRBJ2-7, with TRBD2 identical over 15 bases. The CDR3 is 18 residues long. J gave up 4 bases and V 4 bases, and 11 bases lay outside the gene matches. CDR1 and CDR2 from the germline V gene are MGHRA and YSYEKL. The CDR3, as DNA: TGCGCCAGCAGCCCACAGCAAGGACTAGCGGGGGGGTATTACGAGCAGTACTTC. Amino acids: CASSPQQGLAGGYYEQYF.

V gene TRBV5-5 combines with J gene TRBJ1-2; 7 nucleotides align to TRBD1. J gave up 7 bases and V 4 bases, and 10 bases lay outside the gene matches. This CDR3 contains 14 residues. Germline CDR1 reads SGHKS; CDR2 reads YYEKEE (reference sequence). The CDR3 DNA follows: TGTGCCAGCAGCCGTGGACAGGAGGGCCTTGGCTACACCTTC. As protein: CASSRGQEGLGYTF. The full variable domain, with the rest looked up from reference TRBV5-5 and TRBJ1-2, is DAGVTQSPTHLIKTRGQQVTLRCSPISGHKSVSWYQQVLGQGPQFIFQYYEKEERGRGNFPDRFSARQFPNYSSELNVNALLLGDSALYLCASSRGQEGLGYTFGSGTRLTVV.

The chain employs TRBV5-8 and TRBJ1-4; unclear D gene. CDR3 size: 11 residues. V dropped 2 bases and J dropped 8 bases, with 4 bases sitting between them. From germline, CDR1 is SGHTS and CDR2 YDEGEE. The CDR3 DNA reads as TGTGCCAGCAGCTTCAGGGAAAAACTGTTTTTT. Protein product: CASSFREKLFF.

The chain carries TRBV9 and TRBJ1-3, with 10 bases lining up with TRBD1. With V trimmed by 4 bases and J by 3 bases, 4 bases remained unmatched. CDR1 is SGDLS, CDR2 YYNGEE, per germline. CDR3 length: 15 amino acids. The CDR3 reads CASSHRDRGGNTIYF. The CDR3 DNA follows: TGTGCCAGCAGCCACCGGGACAGGGGTGGAAACACCATATATTTT.

The chain joins TRBV3-1 (or the pseudogene TRBV3-2) to TRBJ2-2; D not certain. V gave up 4 bases and J gave up 3 bases, with 21 bases separating them. Germline lookup yields CDR1 LGHDT and CDR2 YNNKEL (reference sequence). The CDR3 spans 18 residues. The CDR3 here is CASSPKGLGSWDTGELFF. CDR3 sequence (DNA): TGTGCCAGCAGCCCAAAAGGTCTGGGTAGCTGGGACACCGGGGAGCTGTTTTTT.

The chain is built from TRBV5-1 and TRBJ2-1; D is possibly TRBD2 (5 bases). The V end lost 5 bases, the J end lost 1 base, and 7 bases lay between the germline ends. The CDR3 extends over 13 amino acids. Germline assignment: CDR1 SGHRS and CDR2 YFSETQ. The CDR3 reads CASSERSYNEQFF. The CDR3 coding sequence is TGCGCCAGCAGTGAGCGGTCCTACAATGAGCAGTTCTTC.